Following are 25 T cell receptor beta chains from one sample sequenced in a study of control samples from healthy donors and cancer patients. Measured with immunoSEQ multiplex PCR; TCRdb has only the in-frame clones, and not every one. The table has under 200,000 clones, over 85% seen once. The sequenced sample consisted of blood. Receptors were obtained from a middle-aged woman in good health.

The chain is built from TRBV7-2 and TRBJ2-5; weak D call: TRBD1 (6 bases). From germline, CDR1 is SGHTA and CDR2 FQGNSA. The ends were cut back, 5 bases at V and 5 bases at J, with 12 bases in the middle. This CDR3 has 13 amino acids. Here the CDR3 DNA reads TGTGCCAGCAGCCCAGGGGCGCGGGAGACCCAGTACTTC. Residues: CASSPGARETQYF.

The chain recombines TRBV7-9 with TRBJ1-1; the D gene is possibly TRBD1 (6 bases). The V gene lost 3 bases and the J gene lost 6 bases, with 11 bases spanning the gap. The CDR3 length is 13 residues. Germline CDR1 and CDR2: SEHNR and FQNEAQ (reference sequence). For the CDR3, the DNA is TGTGCCAGCAGCTTCAAGGGGGTAGCTGAAGCTTTCTTT. Protein product: CASSFKGVAEAFF.

This chain uses TRBV7-8 with TRBJ1-1, with TRBD1 matching 7 bases. The V gene's germline CDR1 is SGHVS and CDR2 FQNEAQ. J was trimmed by 4 bases and V by 5 bases; bases with no gene match: 10. CDR3 size: 15 residues. The CDR3 loop is CASSGLQGLGTEAFF. The CDR3 coding sequence is TGTGCCAGCAGCGGGCTACAGGGGTTGGGCACTGAAGCTTTCTTT.

V usage is TRBV27 and J usage is TRBJ1-1; 9 nucleotides align to TRBD1. The CDR3 sequence is 14 residues long. Trimming cost V 4 bases and J 5 bases; bases outside gene matches: 5. Germline lookup yields CDR1 MNHEY and CDR2 SMNVEV (reference sequence). CDR3 coding DNA: TGTGCCAGCAGTTCATACAGGGGGCGGACTGAAGCTTTCTTT. Translating it yields CASSSYRGRTEAFF.

The rearrangement joins TRBV7-3 to TRBJ2-1; 8 bases agree with TRBD1. The CDR3 spans 16 residues. V lost 1 base, J lost 6 bases, and 8 bases stayed unmatched. Per germline, CDR1 SGHTA and CDR2 FQGTGA. CDR3 region: CASSLISGQGFNEQFF. The CDR3 DNA is TGTGCCAGCAGCTTAATTTCCGGACAGGGTTTCAATGAGCAGTTCTTC.

DNA for the CDR3: TGTGCCAGCGCCAGACAGGGGGGCATCTACGAGCAGTACTTC. Translated: CASARQGGIYEQYF. The chain joins TRBV27 to TRBJ2-7, with TRBD1 matching over 9 bases. Germline V CDR1 and CDR2: MNHEY, SMNVEV (reference sequence). The CDR3 length is 14 residues. V shed 8 bases and J 3 bases; nucleotides not matched to a gene: 8.

The chain is built from TRBV19 and TRBJ1-3; no definite D call. The V gene lost 3 bases and the J gene lost 1 base, with 7 bases spanning the gap. The CDR3 totals 14 residues. Per germline, CDR1 LNHDA and CDR2 SQIVND (reference sequence). The CDR3 loop is CASSMAGSGNTIYF. The CDR3 DNA is TGTGCCAGTAGTATGGCGGGGTCTGGAAACACCATATATTTT.

V gene TRBV19 combines with J gene TRBJ1-4; TRBD1 aligns across 7 bases. Germline V gene lookup returns CDR1 LNHDA and CDR2 SQIVND (reference sequence). The CDR3 loop spans 16 amino acids. J lost 2 bases, V lost 4 bases, and 7 bases had no gene match. The CDR3 DNA follows: TGTGCCAGTAGTAAAACAGGGGTTGTGACTAATGAAAAACTGTTTTTT. It translates to CASSKTGVVTNEKLFF.

This clone was seen just once. The rearrangement joins TRBV6-2 or TRBV6-3 to TRBJ2-1; D is ambiguous. Per the germline V gene, CDR1 is MNHEY and CDR2 is SVGEGT. This CDR3 is built from 12 residues. Trimming took off 5 bases at V and 8 bases at J, with 10 bases between the two ends. Written as DNA, the CDR3 is TGTGCCAGCAGTCGTTCTGGGGATGAGCAGTTCTTC. Amino acids: CASSRSGDEQFF.

V and J are TRBV6-1 and TRBJ1-1, with no clear D. CDR1 and CDR2 (germline): MNHNS, SASEGT. The CDR3 is made up of 15 amino acids. The V gene lost 2 bases and the J gene lost 6 bases, with 16 bases spanning the gap. The CDR3, as DNA: TGTGCCAGCAGTGAAAACCTGGCAGGACTGGCTGAAGCTTTCTTT. Amino acid sequence: CASSENLAGLAEAFF.

The J gene is TRBJ2-5, the V gene TRBV11-2; tentative D call: TRBD1 (5 bases). Trimming took 1 base from V and 0 from J, leaving 6 bases between them. This CDR3 region has 14 residues. The germline V gene encodes CDR1 SGHAT and CDR2 FQNNGV. CDR3 sequence (DNA): TGTGCCAGCAGCTTAGTAGGGGACCAAGAGACCCAGTACTTC. Its protein is CASSLVGDQETQYF. The full variable domain, in which reference TRBV11-2 and TRBJ2-5 provide the parts outside the CDR3, is EAGVAQSPRYKIIEKRQSVAFWCNPISGHATLYWYQQILGQGPKLLIQFQNNGVVDDSQLPKDRFSAERLKGVDSTLKIQPAKLEDSAVYLCASSLVGDQETQYFGPGTRLLVL.

This clone was picked up a small number of times. The V call is TRBV2, the J call TRBJ1-1, with TRBD1 matching 11 bases. The CDR3 covers 14 residues. V dropped 5 bases and J dropped 10; count of bases not matched to a gene: 9. Germline loops: CDR1 SNHLY, CDR2 FYNNEI. CDR3 sequence (DNA): TGTGCCAGCAGTTTAGACTCCGGGACAGGGGGAGCTTTCTTT. Its translation: CASSLDSGTGGAFF.

The V and J genes are TRBV18 and TRBJ1-1; 8 bases agree with TRBD1. Looked up from germline, CDR1 is KGHSH and CDR2 is LQKENI. The CDR3 length is 13 residues. Unmatched junction bases numbered 3, after V lost 3 bases and J lost 6 bases. In DNA form, the CDR3 reads TGTGCCAGCTCACCGGACAGGGTCCCTGAAGCTTTCTTT. Translated: CASSPDRVPEAFF. Drawing the rest from reference TRBV18 and TRBJ1-1, the complete variable domain is NAGVMQNPRHLVRRRGQEARLRCSPMKGHSHVYWYRQLPEEGLKFMVYLQKENIIDESGMPKERFSAEFPKEGPSILRIQQVVRGDSAAYFCASSPDRVPEAFFGQGTRLTVV.

The V call is TRBV6-5, the J call TRBJ1-1; maybe TRBD1 (5 bases). CDR1 is MNHEY, CDR2 SVGAGI, per germline. This CDR3 is built from 13 residues. The ends were cut back, 7 bases at V and 6 bases at J, with 15 bases in the middle. CDR3 residues: CASKVSGTAEAFF. CDR3 nucleotides: TGTGCCAGCAAAGTGTCTGGGACCGCTGAAGCTTTCTTT.

The chain recombines TRBV9 with TRBJ2-7, with unresolved D. The CDR3 runs to 11 residues. The germline V gene has CDR1 SGDLS and CDR2 YYNGEE. V was clipped by 7 bases and J by 6 bases, with 11 bases between them. The CDR3 here is CASGGAAEQYF. Written as DNA, the CDR3 is TGTGCCAGCGGCGGCGCGGCCGAGCAGTACTTC.

This CDR3 is CASSYGQYTEAFF. The CDR3 DNA reads TGTGCCAGCAGTTACGGACAGTACACTGAAGCTTTCTTT. The V and J genes are TRBV6-5 and TRBJ1-1, with D possibly matching TRBD1 (6 bases). Germline V gene sequence: CDR1 MNHEY, CDR2 SVGAGI. This CDR3 region has 13 residues. Trimming removed 2 bases from V and 3 bases from J, with 7 bases in between.

This chain joins TRBV7-8 and TRBJ1-1; perhaps TRBD1 as D (6 bases). Germline CDR1 and CDR2: SGHVS and FQNEAQ. The CDR3 has 15 residues. V was cut by 5 bases and J by 4 bases, with 17 bases left in between. The CDR3, as DNA: TGTGCCAGCAGCGAAACAGGGAGGTCTCGCACTGAAGCTTTCTTT. Translated, it gives CASSETGRSRTEAFF.

The V gene is TRBV4-2, the J gene TRBJ1-3, with D unclear. Trimming shortened V by 0 bases and J by 0 bases, and 21 bases separated the two germline ends. Germline CDR1 reads LGHNA; CDR2 reads YNFKEQ. This CDR3 spans 20 amino acids. CDR3 in amino acids: CASSQDLYLRKIFSGNTIYF. CDR3 nucleotides: TGTGCCAGCAGCCAAGATCTCTACCTACGGAAGATCTTCTCTGGAAACACCATATATTTT.

This clone has a single count. This chain connects TRBV30 to TRBJ1-2, with a tentative D call TRBD1 (5 bases). Germline V gene sequence: CDR1 GTSNPN, CDR2 SVGIG (reference sequence). The length of the CDR3 is 13 residues. V was trimmed by 8 bases and J by 8 bases, leaving 21 bases between them. The CDR3 nucleotides read TGTGCCACCAAACCAGGGACGCATCTCGGCTACACCTTC. Translated, it gives CATKPGTHLGYTF.

This clone showed up just once. The rearrangement uses TRBV12-3 or TRBV12-4 and TRBJ1-2; D perhaps matches TRBD1 (5 bases). Trimming took 6 bases from V and 3 from J, leaving 11 bases between them. CDR3 length: 13 residues. CDR3 nucleotide sequence: TGTGCCAGCAGAGGGTTAGGGGACTATGGCTACACCTTC. Its protein is CASRGLGDYGYTF.

J is TRBJ2-5 and V is TRBV29-1; 8 bases align to TRBD1. V gave up 7 bases and J gave up 5 bases; unmatched junction bases: 6. This CDR3 spans 12 amino acids. The germline gives CDR1 SQVTM, CDR2 ANQGSEA. CDR3: CSAGQAPETQYF. The CDR3 coding sequence is TGCAGCGCGGGACAGGCCCCGGAGACCCAGTACTTC.

This chain connects TRBV6-5 to TRBJ1-1; D unclear. CDR3 length: 14 residues. The V end was cut by 6 bases, the J end by 4 bases, with 15 bases between. Per germline, CDR1 MNHEY and CDR2 SVGAGI. This CDR3 is CASSPSGRSTEAFF. The CDR3 nucleotides are TGTGCCAGCAGCCCGTCCGGTAGGAGCACTGAAGCTTTCTTT.

This chain links TRBV7-3 with TRBJ2-3; 8 bases agree with TRBD2. Per the germline V gene, CDR1 is SGHTA and CDR2 is FQGTGA. V lost 4 bases, J lost 1 base, and 16 bases stayed unmatched. The CDR3 is 19 amino acids. The CDR3 spells CASSSPAPGGLSGTDTQYF. The DNA for the CDR3 is TGTGCCAGCAGCTCTCCGGCGCCGGGGGGGCTCTCTGGCACAGATACGCAGTATTTT.

The chain joins TRBV11-3 to TRBJ1-1; D not certain. Germline V CDR1 and CDR2: SGHNT, YENEEA. The CDR3 runs 13 residues. V was shortened by 5 bases and J by 4 bases, with 11 bases between the two germline ends. The CDR3 here is CASSEHSLTEAFF. DNA of the CDR3: TGTGCCAGCAGCGAGCATTCCCTCACTGAAGCTTTCTTT.

The chain uses TRBV7-2 and TRBJ1-4; D is undetermined. This CDR3 spans 15 amino acids. V was pared by 0 bases and J by 7 bases, with 12 bases between. CDR1 is SGHTA, CDR2 FQGNSA, per germline. The CDR3 loop reads CASSLARLEGEKLFF. CDR3 sequence (DNA): TGTGCCAGCAGCTTAGCACGGTTAGAGGGTGAAAAACTGTTTTTT.